The next 30 T cell receptor beta chains were all read from a single sample in a study of T cells in localized non-small cell lung cancer. The assay was immunoSEQ multiplex PCR, and TCRdb's table has in-frame clones only and misses some. The sample lists approximately 3,100 clones, around 25% occurring once. The sequencing used lung tumor tissue, collected before any cancer treatment. These TCRs come from a male donor older than 55 with stage III lung adenocarcinoma.

In this sample, this clone turned up a few times. The chain has TRBV5-1 and TRBJ2-3, with a tentative D call TRBD1 (5 bases). CDR3 length: 16 residues. Per the germline V gene, CDR1 is SGHRS and CDR2 is YFSETQ. V dropped 1 base and J dropped 0 bases, with 12 bases sitting between them. CDR3 nucleotide sequence: TGCGCCAGCAGCTTGAACGGCAGGACAAGCACAGATACGCAGTATTTT. It specifies CASSLNGRTSTDTQYF. Variable domain in full (rest from reference TRBV5-1 and TRBJ2-3): KAGVTQTPRYLIKTRGQQVTLSCSPISGHRSVSWYQQTPGQGLQFLFEYFSETQRNKGNFPGRFSGRQFSNSRSEMNVSTLELGDSALYLCASSLNGRTSTDTQYFGPGTRLTVL.

This clone came up a few times. This chain uses TRBV5-1 with TRBJ1-4; maybe TRBD1 (5 bases). V lost 5 bases to trimming and J lost 1 base, with 12 bases between them. Germline lookup yields CDR1 SGHRS and CDR2 YFSETQ. The CDR3 is 15 residues long. This CDR3 is CASRYQRGTNEKLFF. The DNA of the CDR3 is TGCGCCAGCAGATATCAGAGGGGAACTAATGAAAAACTGTTTTTT.

This sequence joins TRBV18 and TRBJ2-3; D remains unclear. Deletions cut 4 bases from V and 6 bases from J, with 11 bases between. From germline, CDR1 is KGHSH and CDR2 LQKENI. There are 13 residues in the CDR3. The CDR3 sequence: CASSQGLVDTQYF. CDR3 bases: TGTGCCAGCTCACAAGGTTTAGTGGATACGCAGTATTTT.

This clone appeared a single time. J is TRBJ1-5 and V is TRBV19; tentatively, D is TRBD1 (5 bases). This CDR3 spans 17 amino acids. Trimming took off 3 bases at V and 0 bases at J, with 15 bases between the two ends. Looked up from germline, CDR1 is LNHDA and CDR2 is SQIVND (reference sequence). CDR3 sequence (DNA): TGTGCCAGTAGTATCTTAGGGGATATAACTAGCAATCAGCCCCAGCATTTT. It yields the protein CASSILGDITSNQPQHF.

This clone was seen more than once but under ten times. This sequence joins TRBV19 and TRBJ1-4, with 8 nucleotides matching TRBD1. Losses at the gene ends were 7 bases for V and 8 bases for J; bases not matched to a gene: 9. CDR3 length equals 14 residues. Germline-derived CDR1 and CDR2 are LNHDA and SQIVND (reference sequence). The CDR3 spells CASNRGSGREKLFF. In nucleotides, the CDR3 is TGTGCCAGTAACAGGGGGTCGGGAAGGGAAAAACTGTTTTTT.

The V and J genes are TRBV27 and TRBJ1-3; 10 positions agree with TRBD1. The V gene end was trimmed by 6 bases and the J gene end by 6 bases; junction bases not matched to a gene: 5. Looked up from germline, CDR1 is MNHEY and CDR2 is SMNVEV (reference sequence). The CDR3 spans 14 residues. CDR3 in amino acids: CASSPGQGTNTIYF. DNA of the CDR3: TGTGCCAGCAGCCCGGGACAGGGGACAAACACCATATATTTT.

This clone appeared a few times. This chain links TRBV9 with TRBJ1-5; D unresolved. The CDR3 sequence is 12 residues long. V was shortened by 5 bases and J by 15 bases, with 18 bases between the two germline ends. Germline CDR1 and CDR2: SGDLS and YYNGEE. DNA for the CDR3: TGTGCCAGCAGTGTCGGTGGAGAGCTAGGGCATTTT. Protein product: CASSVGGELGHF.

This chain joins TRBV11-3 and TRBJ1-2, with 7 bases matching TRBD1. There are 14 residues in the CDR3. The germline V gene has CDR1 SGHNT and CDR2 YENEEA. Unmatched junction bases numbered 4, after V lost 4 bases and J lost 2 bases. In DNA form, the CDR3 reads TGTGCCAGCAGCTCACTGACAGGGAACTATGGCTACACCTTC. As protein: CASSSLTGNYGYTF.

The V call is TRBV5-1, the J call TRBJ1-2; a possible D gene is TRBD1 (5 bases). The CDR3 loop spans 18 amino acids. Trimming cost V 2 bases and J 4 bases, with 24 bases left between them. CDR1 is SGHRS and CDR2 is YFSETQ in the germline V gene. Here the CDR3 reads CASSLPVLGTLGRYGYTF. As DNA, the CDR3 is TGCGCCAGCAGCTTACCAGTCCTCGGGACTTTGGGCCGCTATGGCTACACCTTC.

The genes are TRBV11-3 and TRBJ1-6; TRBD1 matches 9 bases. The CDR3 has 15 amino acids. Germline assignment: CDR1 SGHNT and CDR2 YENEEA. V was clipped by 4 bases and J by 11 bases; unmatched bases: 9. The CDR3 region is CASSSLGQGKTPLHF. The CDR3 region has the DNA TGTGCCAGCAGCTCCCTTGGACAGGGGAAGACACCCCTCCACTTT.

The chain couples TRBV14 to TRBJ1-2; 9 nucleotides line up with TRBD1. CDR3 size: 17 residues. Germline assignment: CDR1 SGHDN and CDR2 FVKESK. The junction had 12 bases not matched to a gene; V was cut back by 3 bases and J by 4 bases. The DNA for the CDR3 is TGTGCCAGCAGCCACCCCAACCCGGGACAGGGTTCCTATGGCTACACCTTC. Its translation is CASSHPNPGQGSYGYTF.

This clone was seen a few times. The chain uses TRBV6-8 and TRBJ2-6; D unresolved. V lost 5 bases to trimming and J lost 0 bases, with 11 bases between them. The CDR3 is made up of 16 amino acids. The germline CDR1 and CDR2 sequences are MNHGY and SAAAGT. The CDR3 nucleotides read TGTGCCAGCAGTCGCCCTGGGAACTCTGGGGCCAACGTCCTGACTTTC. Translation gives CASSRPGNSGANVLTF.

This clone showed up just a few times. The chain combines TRBV9 with TRBJ2-5, with 11 bases fitting TRBD1. V was clipped by 5 bases and J by 5 bases; unmatched bases: 5. This CDR3 spans 14 amino acids. Per germline, CDR1 SGDLS and CDR2 YYNGEE. The CDR3 spells CASSGDRGKETQYF. DNA of the CDR3: TGTGCCAGCAGTGGGGACAGGGGGAAGGAGACCCAGTACTTC.

This clone was detected only a few times. The V gene is TRBV30, the J gene TRBJ1-2; D unclear. CDR1 is GTSNPN and CDR2 is SVGIG in the germline V gene (reference sequence). Trimming cost V 0 bases and J 2 bases, with 13 bases left between them. The CDR3 extends over 15 amino acids. CDR3 nucleotides: TGTGCCTGGAGTGTACCGGGGAACTACAACTATGGCTACACCTTC. This gives the protein CAWSVPGNYNYGYTF. Variable domain in full (rest from reference TRBV30 and TRBJ1-2): SQTIHQWPATLVQPVGSPLSLECTVEGTSNPNLYWYRQAAGRGLQLLFYSVGIGQISSEVPQNLSASRPQDRQFILSSKKLLLSDSGFYLCAWSVPGNYNYGYTFGSGTRLTVV.

In this sample, this clone turned up once. The chain joins TRBV19 to TRBJ2-5; 13 bases are shared with TRBD2. With V trimmed by 3 bases and J by 2 bases, 3 bases remained unmatched. In germline, CDR1 is LNHDA, CDR2 SQIVND (reference sequence). This CDR3 has 16 amino acids. CDR3 in DNA: TGTGCCAGTAGTATCCCGGGACTAGCGGGACAAGAGACCCAGTACTTC. Protein: CASSIPGLAGQETQYF.

V usage is TRBV14 and J usage is TRBJ2-7; a weak D match, TRBD1 (6 bases). Trimming cost V 0 bases and J 3 bases, with 12 bases left between them. The CDR3 is 15 amino acids. The germline gives CDR1 SGHDN, CDR2 FVKESK. The CDR3 coding sequence is TGTGCCAGCAGCCAAGATTGGGGACAATACTACGAGCAGTACTTC. It is translated as CASSQDWGQYYEQYF. The full variable domain, its missing parts supplied by reference TRBV14 and TRBJ2-7, is EAGVTQFPSHSVIEKGQTVTLRCDPISGHDNLYWYRRVMGKEIKFLLHFVKESKQDESGMPNNRFLAERTGGTYSTLKVQPAELEDSGVYFCASSQDWGQYYEQYFGPGTRLTVT.

The rearrangement joins TRBV19 to TRBJ2-5; 7 bases are a match to TRBD2. Germline trimming cut 6 bases from V and 1 base from J; bases unmatched to any gene: 11. The CDR3 runs to 16 residues. Germline V gene lookup returns CDR1 LNHDA and CDR2 SQIVND (reference sequence). The CDR3 DNA reads as TGTGCCAGTAGCTCCCTCCTCCCGGGGGGCCAAGAGACCCAGTACTTC. Translating it yields CASSSLLPGGQETQYF. The entire variable domain, with the rest obtained from reference TRBV19 and TRBJ2-5, is as follows: DGGITQSPKYLFRKEGQNVTLSCEQNLNHDAMYWYRQDPGQGLRLIYYSQIVNDFQKGDIAEGYSVSREKKESFPLTVTSAQKNPTAFYLCASSSLLPGGQETQYFGPGTRLLVL.

Judged by abundance, this clone is medium-sized. The chain links TRBV6-8 to TRBJ1-1; the D gene is possibly TRBD1 (6 bases). This CDR3 comprises 13 residues. Germline CDR1 reads MNHGY; CDR2 reads SAAAGT. V lost 10 bases to trimming and J lost 2 bases, with 14 bases between them. CDR3 residues: CAITRGSNTEAFF. In DNA form, the CDR3 reads TGTGCCATAACTAGGGGGAGCAACACTGAAGCTTTCTTT.

V usage is TRBV28 and J usage is TRBJ1-5; D not certain. This CDR3 region has 12 residues. The V gene's germline CDR1 is MDHEN and CDR2 SYDVKM. Trimming took 0 bases from V and 4 from J, leaving 1 base between them. The CDR3 spells CASSLWNQPQHF. Here the CDR3 DNA reads TGTGCCAGCAGTTTATGGAATCAGCCCCAGCATTTT.

This clone has just a few counts. The chain uses TRBV9 and TRBJ2-1; 7 positions match TRBD1. The CDR3 sequence is 16 residues long. CDR1 and CDR2 (germline): SGDLS, YYNGEE. Unmatched junction bases numbered 5, after V lost 0 bases and J lost 2 bases. CDR3 nucleotide sequence: TGTGCCAGCAGCGTAGGACGACAGGGTCCCTACAATGAGCAGTTCTTC. Translating gives CASSVGRQGPYNEQFF.

V and J are TRBV7-7 and TRBJ2-2, with 7 nucleotides matching TRBD1. Germline lookup yields CDR1 SSHAT and CDR2 FNYEAQ (reference sequence). The CDR3 covers 15 residues. The V segment lost 5 bases and the J segment 1 base; nucleotides outside the gene matches: 4. CDR3 bases: TGTGCCAGCAGCCGCCGGGACAGGAACACCGGGGAGCTGTTTTTT. Translated, it gives CASSRRDRNTGELFF.

This chain connects TRBV19 to TRBJ1-4; 8 positions agree with TRBD1. This CDR3 has 14 amino acids. Germline V lookup: CDR1 LNHDA, CDR2 SQIVND (reference sequence). The ends lost 6 bases at V and 7 bases at J; junction bases unmatched: 7. Written as DNA, the CDR3 is TGTGCCAGTAGGCCGACAGGGGAGATTGAAAAACTGTTTTTT. Residues: CASRPTGEIEKLFF.

The chain employs TRBV11-3 and TRBJ1-5, with TRBD1 matching 10 bases. The V segment lost 5 bases and the J segment 5 bases; nucleotides outside the gene matches: 6. CDR1 is SGHNT, CDR2 YENEEA, per germline. The CDR3 runs 15 residues. The CDR3 DNA sequence: TGTGCCAGCAGCGTCCGGGACAGGGGAGATCAGCCCCAGCATTTT. It is translated as CASSVRDRGDQPQHF.

This chain links TRBV11-3 with TRBJ2-7; D remains unclear. Deletions cut 2 bases from V and 7 bases from J, with 24 bases between. The CDR3 runs to 17 residues. Germline V gives CDR1 SGHNT, CDR2 YENEEA. CDR3 DNA sequence: TGTGCCAGCAGCTTATCACCCAGATGGGATACTACGGAGGAGCAGTACTTC. Translating gives CASSLSPRWDTTEEQYF.

V is TRBV19 and J is TRBJ2-5; a weak D match, TRBD2 (5 bases). Trimming pared 4 bases from V and 4 bases from J, leaving 10 bases between. This CDR3 is built from 13 residues. CDR1 is LNHDA and CDR2 is SQIVND in the germline V gene (reference sequence). The CDR3 DNA reads as TGTGCCAGTAGTACCCACGAGGGAGAGACCCAGTACTTC. Translated, it gives CASSTHEGETQYF.

CDR3 sequence: CASGLGGLDDTQYF. DNA of the CDR3: TGTGCCAGCGGGCTAGGGGGACTCGACGATACGCAGTATTTT. This chain connects TRBV9 to TRBJ2-3; D is tentatively TRBD1 or TRBD2 (6 bases each). Trimming pared 7 bases from V and 6 bases from J, leaving 18 bases between. The CDR3 contains 14 residues. Germline CDR1 reads SGDLS; CDR2 reads YYNGEE.

The V and J genes are TRBV28 and TRBJ1-1; the D is unclear. Trimming took off 4 bases at V and 5 bases at J, with 8 bases between the two ends. CDR1 is MDHEN and CDR2 is SYDVKM in the germline V gene. The CDR3 is 12 residues long. CDR3 loop: CASSSFLTEAFF. Written as DNA, the CDR3 is TGTGCCAGCAGTTCCTTTCTTACTGAAGCTTTCTTT.

This clone turned up a few times. The chain links TRBV10-2 to TRBJ1-2, with D hard to call. The CDR3 extends over 13 amino acids. The V gene's germline CDR1 is WSHSY and CDR2 SAAADI. The V end lost 5 bases, the J end lost 2 bases, and 9 bases lay between the germline ends. The CDR3 bases are TGCGCCAGCAGTTCCGGCGGGAACTATGGCTACACCTTC. The encoded protein is CASSSGGNYGYTF.

The sample holds a few counts of this clone. The V and J genes are TRBV6-8 and TRBJ2-3, with D possibly being TRBD1 or TRBD2 (6 bases each). CDR1 and CDR2 from the germline V gene are MNHGY and SAAAGT. Trimming left V 5 bases short and J 1 base short, with 13 bases between. The CDR3 runs to 15 residues. The CDR3 DNA reads TGTGCCAGCAGTGACCAACGGGGGCGCACAGATACGCAGTATTTT. It is translated as CASSDQRGRTDTQYF.

DNA for the CDR3: TGTGCCAGCAGCCGGGGGGCTAGCGGGGCTATCTACGAGCAGTACTTC. It encodes CASSRGASGAIYEQYF. The chain couples TRBV11-3 to TRBJ2-7; 9 positions agree with TRBD2. J lost 3 bases, V lost 5 bases, and 11 bases had no gene match. The CDR3 sequence is 16 residues long. The V gene's germline CDR1 is SGHNT and CDR2 YENEEA.